The source of this T cell receptor (beta chain) is a study of T-cell memory formation after mild COVID-19. CDR3 size: 16 residues. CDR1 and CDR2 from the germline V gene are MRHNA and SNTAGT. Deletions cut 8 bases from V and 7 bases from J, with 27 bases between. In TCRdb, the 5' RACE reads were re-called with MiXCR into one record per CDR3 protein. The data hold some 300,000 distinct CDR3 sequences, with about 20% observed a single time. The gene calls are TRBV6-4 and TRBJ2-7; D ambiguous. This clonotype was sampled from a man aged 18 to 30 who had mild COVID-19 (a few samples of this study predate the infection). Cell type and time point are not known. The specimen sequenced was PBMCs or a T cell subset sorted from them (not recorded which). The CDR3 region is CASGPIQSVAGWEQYF. The CDR3 DNA sequence: TGTGCCAGCGGGCCCATACAGTCCGTTGCAGGATGGGAGCAGTACTTC.